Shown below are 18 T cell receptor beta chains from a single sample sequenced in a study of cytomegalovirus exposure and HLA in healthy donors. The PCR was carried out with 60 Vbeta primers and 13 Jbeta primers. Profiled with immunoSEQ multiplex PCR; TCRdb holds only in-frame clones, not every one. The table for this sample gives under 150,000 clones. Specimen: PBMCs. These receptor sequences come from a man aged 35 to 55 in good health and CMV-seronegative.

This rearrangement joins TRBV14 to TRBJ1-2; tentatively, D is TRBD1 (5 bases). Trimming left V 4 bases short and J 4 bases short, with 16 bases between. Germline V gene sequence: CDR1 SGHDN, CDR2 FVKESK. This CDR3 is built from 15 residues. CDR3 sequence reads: CASSPDRRGAYGYTF. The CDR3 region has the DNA TGTGCCAGCAGCCCCGACAGACGTGGTGCCTATGGCTACACCTTC.

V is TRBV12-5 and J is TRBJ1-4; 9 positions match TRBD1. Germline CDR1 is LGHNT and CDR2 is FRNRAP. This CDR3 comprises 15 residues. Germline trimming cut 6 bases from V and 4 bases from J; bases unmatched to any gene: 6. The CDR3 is CASGQGAGGNEKLFF. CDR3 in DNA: TGTGCTAGTGGACAGGGGGCTGGGGGTAATGAAAAACTGTTTTTT.

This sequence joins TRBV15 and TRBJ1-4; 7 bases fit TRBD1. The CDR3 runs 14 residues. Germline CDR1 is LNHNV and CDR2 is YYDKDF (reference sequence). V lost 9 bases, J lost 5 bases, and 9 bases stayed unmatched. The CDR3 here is CATKRGDSNEKLFF. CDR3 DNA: TGTGCCACGAAGCGGGGGGACAGCAATGAAAAACTGTTTTTT. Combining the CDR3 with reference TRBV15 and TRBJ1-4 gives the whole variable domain DAMVIQNPRYQVTQFGKPVTLSCSQTLNHNVMYWYQQKSSQAPKLLFHYYDKDFNNEADTPDNFQSRRPNTSFCFLDIRSPGLGDTAMYLCATKRGDSNEKLFFGSGTQLSVL.

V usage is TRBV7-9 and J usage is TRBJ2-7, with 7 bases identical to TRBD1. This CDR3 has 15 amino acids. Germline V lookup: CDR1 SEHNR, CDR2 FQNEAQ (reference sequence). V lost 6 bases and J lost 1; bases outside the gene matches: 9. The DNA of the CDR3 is TGTGCCAGCAGAACTCAGGGGGTTGGTTCCTACGAGCAGTACTTC. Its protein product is CASRTQGVGSYEQYF.

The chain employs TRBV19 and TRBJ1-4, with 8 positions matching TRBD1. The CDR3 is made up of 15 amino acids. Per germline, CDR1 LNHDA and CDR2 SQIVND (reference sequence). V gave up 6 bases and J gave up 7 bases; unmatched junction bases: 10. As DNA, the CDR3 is TGTGCCAGTAGGACCGGGACAGGTTGGGGTGAAAAACTGTTTTTT. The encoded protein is CASRTGTGWGEKLFF.

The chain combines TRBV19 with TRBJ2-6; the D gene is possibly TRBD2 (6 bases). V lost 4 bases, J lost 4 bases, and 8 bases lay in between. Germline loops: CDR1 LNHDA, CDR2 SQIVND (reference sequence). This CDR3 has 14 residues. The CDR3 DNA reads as TGTGCCAGTAGTACGGAGGGGGGGGCCAACGTCCTGACTTTC. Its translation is CASSTEGGANVLTF.

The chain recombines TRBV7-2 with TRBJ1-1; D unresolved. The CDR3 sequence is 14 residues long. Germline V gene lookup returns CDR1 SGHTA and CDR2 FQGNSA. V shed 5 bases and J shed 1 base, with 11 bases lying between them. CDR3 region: CASSLAGGNTEAFF. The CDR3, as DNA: TGTGCCAGCAGCCTGGCCGGCGGGAACACTGAAGCTTTCTTT.

DNA for the CDR3: TGCGCCAGCAGCTCAGGGGGACCCTACGAGCAGTACTTC. Amino acid sequence: CASSSGGPYEQYF. The chain carries TRBV5-1 and TRBJ2-5; 7 bases fit TRBD1. TRBJ2-7 explains the end of the DNA better; the J call may be wrong. This CDR3 spans 13 amino acids. The germline CDR1 and CDR2 sequences are SGHRS and YFSETQ.

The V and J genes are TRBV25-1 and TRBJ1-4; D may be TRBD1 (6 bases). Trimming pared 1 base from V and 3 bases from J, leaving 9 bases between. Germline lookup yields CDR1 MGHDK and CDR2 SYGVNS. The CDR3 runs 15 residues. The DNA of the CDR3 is TGTGCCAGCAGTGAATTGGGGGCAGCTAATGAAAAACTGTTTTTT. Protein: CASSELGAANEKLFF.

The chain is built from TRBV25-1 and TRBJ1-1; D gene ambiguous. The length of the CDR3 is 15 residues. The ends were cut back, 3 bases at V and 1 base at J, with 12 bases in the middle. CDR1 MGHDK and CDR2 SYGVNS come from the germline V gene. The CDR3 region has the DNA TGTGCCAGCAGTGAGGCCCTCACCGCGAACACTGAAGCTTTCTTT. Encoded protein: CASSEALTANTEAFF.

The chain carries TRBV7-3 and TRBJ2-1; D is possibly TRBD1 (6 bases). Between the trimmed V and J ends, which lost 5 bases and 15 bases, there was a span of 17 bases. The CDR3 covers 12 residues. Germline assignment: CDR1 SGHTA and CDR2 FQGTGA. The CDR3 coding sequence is TGTGCCAGCAGCGCCGAGGTGGGGGCCCTGTTCTTC. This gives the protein CASSAEVGALFF.

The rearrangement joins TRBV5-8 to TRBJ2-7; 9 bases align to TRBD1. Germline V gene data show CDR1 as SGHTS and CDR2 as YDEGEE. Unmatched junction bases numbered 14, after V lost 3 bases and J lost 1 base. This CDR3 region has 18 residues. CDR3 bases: TGTGCCAGCAGCTCGACAGGGGGTCCTTTAGATCCTTCCTACGAGCAGTACTTC. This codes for CASSSTGGPLDPSYEQYF.

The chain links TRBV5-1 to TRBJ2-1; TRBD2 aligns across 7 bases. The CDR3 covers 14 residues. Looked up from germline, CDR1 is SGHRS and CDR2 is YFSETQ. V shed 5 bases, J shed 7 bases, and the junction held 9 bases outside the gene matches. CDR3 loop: CASSPIGEGNEQFF. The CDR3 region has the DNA TGCGCCAGCAGTCCGATAGGGGAGGGGAATGAGCAGTTCTTC. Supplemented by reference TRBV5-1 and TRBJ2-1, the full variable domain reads KAGVTQTPRYLIKTRGQQVTLSCSPISGHRSVSWYQQTPGQGLQFLFEYFSETQRNKGNFPGRFSGRQFSNSRSEMNVSTLELGDSALYLCASSPIGEGNEQFFGPGTRLTVL.

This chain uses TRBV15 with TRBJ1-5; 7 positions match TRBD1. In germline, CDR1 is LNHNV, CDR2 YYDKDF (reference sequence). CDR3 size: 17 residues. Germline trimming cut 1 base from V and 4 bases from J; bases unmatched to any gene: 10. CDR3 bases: TGTGCCACCAGCAGAGGGAGACAGGGAAGAGTAAATCAGCCCCAGCATTTT. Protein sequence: CATSRGRQGRVNQPQHF.

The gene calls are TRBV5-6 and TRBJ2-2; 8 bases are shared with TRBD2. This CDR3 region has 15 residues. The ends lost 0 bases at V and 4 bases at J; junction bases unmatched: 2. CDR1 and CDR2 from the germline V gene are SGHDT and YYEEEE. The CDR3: CASSLGGGFTGELFF. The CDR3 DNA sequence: TGTGCCAGCAGCTTGGGCGGGGGGTTCACCGGGGAGCTGTTTTTT. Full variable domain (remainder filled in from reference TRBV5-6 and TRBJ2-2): DAGVTQSPTHLIKTRGQQVTLRCSPKSGHDTVSWYQQALGQGPQFIFQYYEEEERQRGNFPDRFSGHQFPNYSSELNVNALLLGDSALYLCASSLGGGFTGELFFGEGSRLTVL.

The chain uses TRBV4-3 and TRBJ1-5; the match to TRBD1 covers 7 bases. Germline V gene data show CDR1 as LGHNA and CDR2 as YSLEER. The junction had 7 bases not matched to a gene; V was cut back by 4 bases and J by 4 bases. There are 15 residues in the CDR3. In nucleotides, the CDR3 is TGCGCCAGCAGCCCGGACCCAGGGGGTAATCAGCCCCAGCATTTT. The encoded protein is CASSPDPGGNQPQHF.

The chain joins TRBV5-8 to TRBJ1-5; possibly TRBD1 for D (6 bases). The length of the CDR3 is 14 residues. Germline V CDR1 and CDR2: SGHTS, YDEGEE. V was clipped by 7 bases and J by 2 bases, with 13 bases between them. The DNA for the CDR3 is TGTGCCAGCGCTAGGGGGATCGGCAATCAGCCCCAGCATTTT. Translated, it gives CASARGIGNQPQHF.

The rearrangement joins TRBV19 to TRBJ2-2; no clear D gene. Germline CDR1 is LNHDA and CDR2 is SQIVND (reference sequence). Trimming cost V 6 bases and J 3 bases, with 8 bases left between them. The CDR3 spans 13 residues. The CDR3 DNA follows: TGTGCCAGTAGATACACCTACACCGGGGAGCTGTTTTTT. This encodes CASRYTYTGELFF.